This paragraph reports one TCR beta chain. The data are from a study of sequential checkpoint blockade in melanoma. Looking at the study overall: Randomization was 1:1 between first-line nivolumab→ipilimumab and ipilimumab→nivolumab.

As to treatment: randomized to nivolumab then ipilimumab (arm A) or the reverse (arm B). DNA-damaging chemotherapy had not been given to any patient beforehand. This CDR3 is built from 13 residues. Germline CDR1 reads SGDLS; CDR2 reads YYNGEE. Trimming removed 0 bases at V and 2 bases at J, with 6 bases between. Clones were read by immunoSEQ multiplex PCR, and TCRdb kept only the in-frame ones, dropping some. Of over 10,000 clones in the sample, approximately 78% were seen once. The receptor was derived from a human donor with melanoma. The specimen was CD8+ T cells sorted from blood (inferred from file names), collected from a patient given nivolumab and ipilimumab in sequence. The chain is built from TRBV9 and TRBJ2-7; D is unresolved. CDR3 coding DNA: TGTGCCAGCAGCGTAGGAGATCCCTACGAGCAGTACTTC. Translation gives CASSVGDPYEQYF.